This is a list of T cell receptor beta chains from one sample in a study of blood T cell repertoires in COVID-19. Data came from immunoSEQ multiplex PCR; TCRdb stores just in-frame clones and leaves some out. The profile shows 45,000 to 60,000 clones, less than 90% of them singletons. The sequenced sample consisted of peripheral blood. The receptors shown here come from a woman aged 60-70 years with acute or convalescent COVID-19. Each CDR3 is given with its conserved first and last residue. Fields, in order: J gene, V gene, clone size, D gene, CDR3 DNA, CDR3 protein. A D gene is named only where the DNA matches it firmly. Clone size appears in some rows only: once, few, many, or a class for an expanded clone.

TRBJ2-5	TRBV19	NA	TRBD2	TGTGCCAGTAGTTCCTCGACTAGCGGGAGAAAGACCCAGTACTTC	CASSSSTSGRKTQYF
TRBJ1-5	TRBV13	NA	NA	TGTGCCAGCAGCTTAGGGGGGCCGGGGGATCAGCCCCAGCATTTT	CASSLGGPGDQPQHF
TRBJ2-3	TRBV9	once	TRBD2	TGTGCCAGCAGTAGGGGCCTAGCGGGGATCGCAGATACGCAGTATTTT	CASSRGLAGIADTQYF
TRBJ1-5	TRBV28	few	NA	TGTGCCAGCAGGGAAGGGGCTAGAAATCAGCCCCAGCATTTT	CASREGARNQPQHF
TRBJ2-5	TRBV7-7	NA	TRBD2	TGTGCCAGCAGCTTACTAGCGGGCCCGAAAGGGGAGACCCAGTACTTC	CASSLLAGPKGETQYF
TRBJ1-1	TRBV6-5	NA	NA	TGTGCCAGCAGTTACTCGAACAGGCAGAACACTGAAGCTTTCTTT	CASSYSNRQNTEAFF
TRBJ1-1	TRBV6-4	NA	TRBD1	TGTGCCAGCAGGGCCGACAGGGCGGGCACTGAAGCTTTCTTT	CASRADRAGTEAFF
TRBJ2-5	TRBV3-1/TRBV3-2	NA	NA	TGTGCCAGCAGCCCGCCCCTGGGTGCGGAGGCGTACTTC	CASSPPLGAEAYF
TRBJ1-2	TRBV14	NA	TRBD1	TGTGCCAGCAGCCGCCCGGGACAGCAAGTTGTTGGCTACACCTTC	CASSRPGQQVVGYTF
TRBJ2-7	TRBV2	NA	NA	TGTGCCAGCAGCCCCTCTGGCGGCAACTACGAGCAGTACTTC	CASSPSGGNYEQYF
TRBJ1-1	TRBV5-1	few	NA	TGCGCCAGCAGCTTGGCCAACAGGGTCACTGAAGCTTTCTTT	CASSLANRVTEAFF